This T cell receptor (beta chain) was captured in a study of CD8 T cells in ankylosing spondylitis (dated by TCRdb to about 2017). About the investigation overall: T cell receptor beta repertoires were profiled in healthy donors and ankylosing spondylitis patients so that disease-linked TCR variants could be found. Peripheral blood was sampled, and synovial fluid was additionally collected from ankylosing spondylitis patients. The full study cohort comprised 25 ankylosing spondylitis patients and about a hundred healthy donors. General findings and caveats noted by the study authors: Significant enrichment of the disease-linked clones was reported in matched synovial fluid samples from ankylosing spondylitis patients. A TCR beta motif made up of several highly homologous amino acid variants appeared to be characteristic of blood from ankylosing spondylitis patients. Some motif variants were previously reported in synovial fluid and blood of reactive arthritis patients, suggesting common disease-initiation mechanisms. A CD8+ phenotype was shown by the disease-linked clones, which were found at relatively low frequencies in peripheral blood.

The sample was run on an Illumina HiSeq 2500. Quantitative 5'-RACE with molecular barcodes was the method used to prepare the TCR beta libraries. The study's own analysis went as follows. To identify disease-linked TCR variants, a new computational method was used, one built on a probabilistic model of VDJ rearrangement. TCRdb redid the processing of the public reads, applying fastp at Q25 and MiXCR, and retained in-frame beta chains. When rows share a CDR3 protein, they turn into one entry using the most common DNA and genes. Here the V and J calls rest on TCRdb's processing, not on the authors' analysis. The sample table contains roughly 280,000 distinct CDR3 sequences; only one count was recorded for over 15% of them. The top ten constitute roughly 8.3% of the sample. From the cysteine through the phenylalanine, the CDR3 covers 16 amino acids. Solely the CDR3 DNA is kept, with 48 bases framed from the first base. The germline V gene sets CDR1 to KGHSH and CDR2 to LQKENI. V loses 3 bases at its end and J loses 6 bases; junction bases beyond the gene matches: 10.

The table lists this clonotype with a few counts. The target of this receptor is not known. Base qualities were left out, and no much larger clone turns up one base away. Sequenced input: blood, either unsorted or a sorted T cell fraction (not recorded which). The chain is made from TRBV18 and TRBJ2-3; 9 bases in the junction line up with TRBD1. The receptor was isolated from a male donor with ankylosing spondylitis or in good health (not recorded which). The DNA sequence is TGTGCCAGCTCACCGGGAGTACAGGGGGCATCGGATACGCAGTATTTT. This translates into CASSPGVQGASDTQYF.